The 17 T cell receptor beta chains below were found in one sample sequenced in a study of T cell responses to AZD1222 COVID-19 vaccine. This table comes from immunoSEQ multiplex PCR, and its TCRdb copy is limited to in-frame clones, with some not included. The data show about 79,000 clones, 65% to 85% seen once. Material: peripheral blood, obtained on day 0 of AZD1222 vaccination. The source is an adult in good health.

The V gene is TRBV4-2, the J gene TRBJ1-5; the D gene is possibly TRBD1 (6 bases). Germline V lookup: CDR1 LGHNA, CDR2 YNFKEQ. V shed 0 bases and J shed 4 bases, with 13 bases lying between them. This CDR3 region has 16 residues. In DNA form, the CDR3 reads TGTGCCAGCAGCCAAGATGATGGGGGGCGGAATCAGCCCCAGCATTTT. This sequence encodes CASSQDDGGRNQPQHF.

This clone turned up a few times. The chain carries TRBV28 and TRBJ1-5; TRBD1 matches at 7 bases. There are 16 residues in the CDR3. Germline CDR1 and CDR2: MDHEN and SYDVKM. J was trimmed by 3 bases and V by 6 bases; bases with no gene match: 11. The CDR3 DNA is TGTGCCAGCAGACCCCGGGACAGCCGGACCAATCAGCCCCAGCATTTT. Its protein is CASRPRDSRTNQPQHF.

The chain has TRBV7-9 and TRBJ2-7; D ambiguous. The CDR3 spans 14 residues. The germline V gene encodes CDR1 SEHNR and CDR2 FQNEAQ (reference sequence). The germline V and J ends were trimmed by 4 bases and 2 bases, with 12 bases remaining between them. The CDR3 reads CASSSRDHTYEQYF. CDR3 in DNA: TGTGCCAGCAGCTCCCGAGACCATACCTACGAGCAGTACTTC.

The J gene is TRBJ1-1, the V gene TRBV5-6; TRBD1 aligns across 7 bases. The CDR3 extends over 15 amino acids. With 6 bases clipped from V and 4 bases from J, the junction kept 12 bases outside the gene matches. The germline V gene encodes CDR1 SGHDT and CDR2 YYEEEE. CDR3 protein: CASNRDSSFVTEAFF. CDR3 DNA sequence: TGTGCCAGCAACAGGGACAGCTCGTTCGTCACTGAAGCTTTCTTT. Complete variable domain (other parts from reference TRBV5-6 and TRBJ1-1): DAGVTQSPTHLIKTRGQQVTLRCSPKSGHDTVSWYQQALGQGPQFIFQYYEEEERQRGNFPDRFSGHQFPNYSSELNVNALLLGDSALYLCASNRDSSFVTEAFFGQGTRLTVV.

This rearrangement joins TRBV5-1 to TRBJ1-1; D gene ambiguous. CDR1 and CDR2 (germline): SGHRS, YFSETQ. CDR3 length equals 11 residues. V shed 5 bases and J shed 5 bases, with 7 bases lying between them. The CDR3 DNA reads as TGCGCCAGCAGGGGCGAGACTGAAGCTTTCTTT. Translated: CASRGETEAFF.

The V and J genes are TRBV2 and TRBJ2-7; D is possibly TRBD2 (6 bases). The CDR3 spans 15 residues. The V end lost 6 bases, the J end lost 2 bases, and 17 bases lay between the germline ends. The germline V gene has CDR1 SNHLY and CDR2 FYNNEI. The CDR3 DNA reads TGTGCCAGCAGGCAGGGACTGACTCACACCTACGAGCAGTACTTC. Its translation: CASRQGLTHTYEQYF.

The chain carries TRBV7-8 and TRBJ2-3; 15 nucleotides align to TRBD2. Trimming cost V 5 bases and J 6 bases; bases outside gene matches: 6. The CDR3 totals 16 residues. Germline CDR1 reads SGHVS; CDR2 reads FQNEAQ. The CDR3: CASSRGLAGGSDTQYF. CDR3 DNA sequence: TGTGCCAGCAGCCGGGGACTAGCGGGGGGTTCGGATACGCAGTATTTT.

This clone has just one count. The chain uses TRBV7-9 and TRBJ2-7; D might be TRBD1 (5 bases). Germline CDR1 SEHNR, CDR2 FQNEAQ (reference sequence). CDR3 length: 14 amino acids. Trimming stripped 1 base from V and 5 bases from J, with 12 bases between. As DNA, the CDR3 is TGTGCCAGCAGCTTAGAAGGGGATGGTGACGAGCAGTACTTC. It translates to CASSLEGDGDEQYF. Looking up the rest from reference TRBV7-9 and TRBJ2-7 gives the full variable domain: DTGVSQNPRHKITKRGQNVTFRCDPISEHNRLYWYRQTLGQGPEFLTYFQNEAQLEKSRLLSDRFSAERPKGSFSTLEIQRTEQGDSAMYLCASSLEGDGDEQYFGPGTRLTVT.

The chain recombines TRBV9 with TRBJ1-4, with TRBD1 matching 9 bases. The germline V gene has CDR1 SGDLS and CDR2 YYNGEE. V shed 4 bases and J 6 bases; nucleotides not matched to a gene: 7. This CDR3 spans 15 amino acids. The CDR3 region is CASSPRQGDDEKLFF. CDR3 DNA: TGTGCCAGCAGCCCGCGACAGGGGGACGATGAAAAACTGTTTTTT.

The chain links TRBV5-1 to TRBJ1-6; 9 nucleotides line up with TRBD1. This CDR3 has 17 amino acids. From germline, CDR1 is SGHRS and CDR2 YFSETQ. Germline trimming cut 0 bases from V and 10 bases from J; bases unmatched to any gene: 11. CDR3 protein: CASSLGGTGSGGSPLHF. Written as DNA, the CDR3 is TGCGCCAGCAGCTTGGGCGGGACAGGGAGTGGAGGGTCACCCCTCCACTTT.

V and J are TRBV5-1 and TRBJ2-3, with D possibly matching TRBD1 (6 bases). CDR1 and CDR2 (germline): SGHRS, YFSETQ. V was trimmed by 0 bases and J by 5 bases, leaving 16 bases between them. The CDR3 sequence is 16 residues long. The CDR3 sequence: CASSLDLGAVQDTQYF. The CDR3 DNA reads as TGCGCCAGCAGCTTGGATCTGGGGGCGGTTCAAGATACGCAGTATTTT.

A few counts support this clone. The chain combines TRBV2 with TRBJ2-1; 11 bases fit TRBD2. J lost 12 bases, V lost 4 bases, and 5 bases had no gene match. The CDR3 is made up of 13 amino acids. Germline lookup yields CDR1 SNHLY and CDR2 FYNNEI. DNA of the CDR3: TGTGCCAGCAGTGTAGTAGCGGGAGGGACGCAGTTCTTC. It encodes CASSVVAGGTQFF.

This clone was counted ten times or more. The rearrangement links TRBV27 to TRBJ2-1; D is perhaps TRBD2 (6 bases). The CDR3 runs 14 residues. The V and J ends lost 1 base and 5 bases respectively, with 9 bases between them. In germline, CDR1 is MNHEY, CDR2 SMNVEV (reference sequence). CDR3 coding DNA: TGTGCCAGCAGTTTATGGGGACTGAACAATGAGCAGTTCTTC. Translation: CASSLWGLNNEQFF.

This chain connects TRBV11-1 to TRBJ2-1; a weak D match, TRBD1 (5 bases). From germline, CDR1 is SGHAT and CDR2 FQDESV (reference sequence). CDR3 size: 14 residues. V lost 2 bases and J 4 bases, leaving 9 bases between the germline ends. The CDR3 protein is CASSLSQGYNEQFF. DNA for the CDR3: TGTGCCAGCAGCTTATCTCAGGGTTACAATGAGCAGTTCTTC.

This sequence joins TRBV7-9 and TRBJ2-3; 8 positions agree with TRBD1. This CDR3 contains 15 residues. V lost 10 bases to trimming and J lost 4 bases; unmatched junction nucleotides: 13. Germline V gene data show CDR1 as SEHNR and CDR2 as FQNEAQ (reference sequence). The CDR3 DNA sequence: TGTGCCAACGGGGAAGGACAGGGATCTTCAGATACGCAGTATTTT. Protein: CANGEGQGSSDTQYF.

The chain carries TRBV29-1 and TRBJ2-7; TRBD1 matches 9 bases. The V gene end was trimmed by 4 bases and the J gene end by 4 bases; junction bases not matched to a gene: 11. From germline, CDR1 is SQVTM and CDR2 ANQGSEA. CDR3 length: 15 amino acids. Here the CDR3 reads CSVGDRGSLSYEQYF. The CDR3 DNA sequence: TGCAGCGTTGGAGACAGGGGGTCTCTTAGTTACGAGCAGTACTTC.

The V gene is TRBV30, the J gene TRBJ2-1, with D uncertain. The germline V gene encodes CDR1 GTSNPN and CDR2 SVGIG (reference sequence). The CDR3 contains 11 residues. V shed 3 bases and J shed 10 bases, with 10 bases lying between them. The CDR3 DNA sequence: TGTGCCTGGAGGGGTTTAAGGGAGCAGTTCTTC. It codes for CAWRGLREQFF.